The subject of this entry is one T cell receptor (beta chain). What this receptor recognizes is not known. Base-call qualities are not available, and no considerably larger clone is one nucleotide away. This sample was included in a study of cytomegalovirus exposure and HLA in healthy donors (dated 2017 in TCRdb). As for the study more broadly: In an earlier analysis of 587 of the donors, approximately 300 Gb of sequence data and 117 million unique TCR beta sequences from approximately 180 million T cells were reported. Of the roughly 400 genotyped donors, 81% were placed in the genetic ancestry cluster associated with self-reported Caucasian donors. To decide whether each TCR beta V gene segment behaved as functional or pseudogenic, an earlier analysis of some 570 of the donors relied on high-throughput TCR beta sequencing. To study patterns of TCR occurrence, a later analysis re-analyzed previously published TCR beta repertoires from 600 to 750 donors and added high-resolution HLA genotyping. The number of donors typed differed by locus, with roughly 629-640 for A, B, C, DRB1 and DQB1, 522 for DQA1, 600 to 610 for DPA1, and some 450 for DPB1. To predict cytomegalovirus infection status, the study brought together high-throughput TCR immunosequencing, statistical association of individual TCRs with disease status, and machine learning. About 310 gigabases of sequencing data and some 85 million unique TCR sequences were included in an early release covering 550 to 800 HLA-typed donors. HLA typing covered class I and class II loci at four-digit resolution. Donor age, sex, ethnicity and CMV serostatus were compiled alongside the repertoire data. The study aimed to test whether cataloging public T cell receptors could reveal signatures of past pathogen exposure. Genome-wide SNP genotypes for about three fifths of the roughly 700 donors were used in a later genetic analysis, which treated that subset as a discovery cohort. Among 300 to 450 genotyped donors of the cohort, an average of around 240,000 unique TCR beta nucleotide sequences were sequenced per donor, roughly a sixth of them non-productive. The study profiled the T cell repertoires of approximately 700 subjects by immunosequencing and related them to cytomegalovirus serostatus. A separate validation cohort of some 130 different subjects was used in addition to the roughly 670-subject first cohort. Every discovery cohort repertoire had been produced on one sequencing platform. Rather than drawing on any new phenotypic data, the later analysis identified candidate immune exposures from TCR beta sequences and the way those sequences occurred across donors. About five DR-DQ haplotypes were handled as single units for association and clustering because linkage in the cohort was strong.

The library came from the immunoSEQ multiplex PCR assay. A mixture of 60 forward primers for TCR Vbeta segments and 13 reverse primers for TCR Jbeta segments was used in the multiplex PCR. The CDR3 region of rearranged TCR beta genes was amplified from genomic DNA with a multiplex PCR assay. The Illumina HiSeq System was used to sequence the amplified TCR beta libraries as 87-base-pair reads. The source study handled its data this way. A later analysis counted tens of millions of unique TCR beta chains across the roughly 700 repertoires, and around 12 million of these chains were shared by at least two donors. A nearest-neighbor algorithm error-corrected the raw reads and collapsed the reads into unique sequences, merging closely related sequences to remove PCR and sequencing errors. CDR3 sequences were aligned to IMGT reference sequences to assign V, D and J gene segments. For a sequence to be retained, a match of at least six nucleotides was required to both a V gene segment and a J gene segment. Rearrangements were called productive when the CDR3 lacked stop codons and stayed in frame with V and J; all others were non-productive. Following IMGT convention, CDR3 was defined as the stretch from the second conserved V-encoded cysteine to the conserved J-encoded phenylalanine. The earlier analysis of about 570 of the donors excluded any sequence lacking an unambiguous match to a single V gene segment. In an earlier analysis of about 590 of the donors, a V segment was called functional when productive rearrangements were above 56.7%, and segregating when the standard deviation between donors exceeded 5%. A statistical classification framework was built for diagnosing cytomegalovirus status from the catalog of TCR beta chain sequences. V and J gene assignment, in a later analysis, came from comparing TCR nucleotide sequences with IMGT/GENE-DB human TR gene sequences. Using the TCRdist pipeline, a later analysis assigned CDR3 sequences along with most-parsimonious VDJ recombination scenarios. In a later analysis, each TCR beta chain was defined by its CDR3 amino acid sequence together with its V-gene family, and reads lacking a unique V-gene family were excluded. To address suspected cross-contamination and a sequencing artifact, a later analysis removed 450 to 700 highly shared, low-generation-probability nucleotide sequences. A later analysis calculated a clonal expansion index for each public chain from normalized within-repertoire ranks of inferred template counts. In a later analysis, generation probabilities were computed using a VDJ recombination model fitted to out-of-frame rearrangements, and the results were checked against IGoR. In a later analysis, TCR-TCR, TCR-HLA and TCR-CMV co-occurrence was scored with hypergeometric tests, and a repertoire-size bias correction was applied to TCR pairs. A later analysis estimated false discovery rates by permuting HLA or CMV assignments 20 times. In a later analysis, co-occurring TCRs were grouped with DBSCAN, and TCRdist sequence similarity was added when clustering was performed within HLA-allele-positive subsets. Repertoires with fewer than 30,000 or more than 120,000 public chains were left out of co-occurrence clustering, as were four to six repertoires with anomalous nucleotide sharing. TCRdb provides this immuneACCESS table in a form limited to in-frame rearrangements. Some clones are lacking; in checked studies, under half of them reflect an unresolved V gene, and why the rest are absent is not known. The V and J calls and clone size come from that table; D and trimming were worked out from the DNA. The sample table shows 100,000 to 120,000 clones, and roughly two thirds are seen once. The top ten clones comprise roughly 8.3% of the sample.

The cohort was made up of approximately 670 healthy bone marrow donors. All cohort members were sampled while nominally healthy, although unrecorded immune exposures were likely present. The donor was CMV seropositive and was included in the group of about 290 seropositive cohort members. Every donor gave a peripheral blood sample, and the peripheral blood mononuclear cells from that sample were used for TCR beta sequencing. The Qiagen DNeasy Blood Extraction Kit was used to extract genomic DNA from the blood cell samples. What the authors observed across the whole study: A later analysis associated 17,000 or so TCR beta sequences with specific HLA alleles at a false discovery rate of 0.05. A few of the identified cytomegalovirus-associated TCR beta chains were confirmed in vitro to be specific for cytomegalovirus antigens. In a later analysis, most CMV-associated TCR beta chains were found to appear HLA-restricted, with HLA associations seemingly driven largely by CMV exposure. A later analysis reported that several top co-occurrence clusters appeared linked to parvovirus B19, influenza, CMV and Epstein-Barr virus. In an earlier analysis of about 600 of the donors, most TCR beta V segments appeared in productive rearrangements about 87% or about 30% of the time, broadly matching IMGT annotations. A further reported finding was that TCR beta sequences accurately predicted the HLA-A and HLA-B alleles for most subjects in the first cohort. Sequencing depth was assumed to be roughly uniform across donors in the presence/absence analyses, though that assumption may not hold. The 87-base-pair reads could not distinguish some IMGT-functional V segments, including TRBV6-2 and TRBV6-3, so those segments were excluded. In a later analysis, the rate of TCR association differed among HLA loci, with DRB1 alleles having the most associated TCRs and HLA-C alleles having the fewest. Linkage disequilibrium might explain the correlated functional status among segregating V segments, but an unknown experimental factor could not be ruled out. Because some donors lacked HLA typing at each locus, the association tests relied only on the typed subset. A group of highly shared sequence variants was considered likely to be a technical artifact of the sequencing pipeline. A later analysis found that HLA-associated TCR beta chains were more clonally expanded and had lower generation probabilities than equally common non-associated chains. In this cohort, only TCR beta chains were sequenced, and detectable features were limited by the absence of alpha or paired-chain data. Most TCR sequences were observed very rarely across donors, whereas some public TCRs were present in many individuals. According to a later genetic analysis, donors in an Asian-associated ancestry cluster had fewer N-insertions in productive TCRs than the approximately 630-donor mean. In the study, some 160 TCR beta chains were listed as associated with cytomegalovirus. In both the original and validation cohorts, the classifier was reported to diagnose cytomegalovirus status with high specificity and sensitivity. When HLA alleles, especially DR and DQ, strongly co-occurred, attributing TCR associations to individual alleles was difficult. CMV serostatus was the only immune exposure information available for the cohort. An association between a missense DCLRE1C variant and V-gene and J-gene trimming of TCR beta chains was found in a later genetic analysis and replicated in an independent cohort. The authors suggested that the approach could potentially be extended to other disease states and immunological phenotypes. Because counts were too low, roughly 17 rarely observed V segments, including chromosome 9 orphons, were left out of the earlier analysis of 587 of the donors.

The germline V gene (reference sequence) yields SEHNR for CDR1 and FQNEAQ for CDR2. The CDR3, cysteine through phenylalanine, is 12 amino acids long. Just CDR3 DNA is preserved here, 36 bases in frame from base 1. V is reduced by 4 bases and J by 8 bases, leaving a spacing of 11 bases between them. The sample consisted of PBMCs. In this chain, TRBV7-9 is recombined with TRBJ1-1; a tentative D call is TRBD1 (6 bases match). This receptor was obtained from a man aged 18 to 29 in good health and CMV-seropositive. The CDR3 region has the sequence CASSSGEQEAFF. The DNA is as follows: TGTGCCAGCAGCTCAGGGGAACAGGAAGCTTTCTTT.